These 11 T cell receptor beta chains originate from one sample sequenced in a study of OX40 agonist ivuxolimab in advanced cancers. Using immunoSEQ multiplex PCR, the repertoire was profiled, and TCRdb retains in-frame clones only, with some absent. The top ten clones hold 6.5% of a sample with tens of thousands of clones, just over 85% of them seen once. This specimen was CD4+ or CD8+ T cells sorted from blood, taken in a trial of the OX40 agonist ivuxolimab. The receptors were gathered from an adult with an advanced solid tumor such as melanoma, head and neck, liver or kidney cancer.

This clone was counted between two and nine times. Other DNA sequences from this sample encode an identical CDR3 as well. In DNA form, the CDR3 reads TGTGCCAGCAGCTTAGGGACAGGAGATGGCTACACCTTC. It encodes CASSLGTGDGYTF. The rearrangement uses TRBV11-3 and TRBJ1-2; 7 positions match TRBD1. With V trimmed by 1 base and J by 6 bases, 2 bases remained unmatched. Germline lookup yields CDR1 SGHNT and CDR2 YENEEA. This CDR3 comprises 13 residues.

The chain recombines TRBV7-3 with TRBJ2-7; D is undetermined. CDR3 length: 13 residues. Germline assignment: CDR1 SGHTA and CDR2 FQGTGA. The V end was cut by 3 bases, the J end by 4 bases, with 10 bases between. The CDR3 DNA follows: TGTGCCAGCAGCTTTACGGACGGATACGAGCAGTACTTC. It specifies CASSFTDGYEQYF.

V is TRBV9 and J is TRBJ1-3, with 7 bases aligning to TRBD1. The CDR3 is made up of 15 amino acids. With V trimmed by 0 bases and J by 4 bases, 4 bases remained unmatched. The germline CDR1 and CDR2 sequences are SGDLS and YYNGEE. The CDR3: CASSVGQGPGNTIYF. In DNA form, the CDR3 reads TGTGCCAGCAGCGTAGGACAGGGTCCGGGAAACACCATATATTTT.

The rearrangement uses TRBV11-3 and TRBJ1-6; perhaps TRBD1 as D (5 bases). V lost 4 bases and J 5 bases, leaving 9 bases between the germline ends. Germline V gives CDR1 SGHNT, CDR2 YENEEA. The CDR3 extends over 14 amino acids. CDR3 protein: CASSWTTDNSPLHF. In nucleotides, the CDR3 is TGTGCCAGCAGCTGGACAACTGATAATTCACCCCTCCACTTT.

The chain uses TRBV27 and TRBJ1-3; 7 bases agree with TRBD1. The CDR3 length is 16 residues. The V gene end was trimmed by 5 bases and the J gene end by 0 bases; junction bases not matched to a gene: 7. Germline-derived CDR1 and CDR2 are MNHEY and SMNVEV (reference sequence). In nucleotides, the CDR3 is TGTGCCAGCAGTAGGGACAGTCCCCTCTCTGGAAACACCATATATTTT. Translated, it gives CASSRDSPLSGNTIYF.

This chain uses TRBV5-8 with TRBJ2-7, with D possibly being TRBD2 (5 bases). There are 12 residues in the CDR3. Trimming pared 0 bases from V and 9 bases from J, leaving 10 bases between. From germline, CDR1 is SGHTS and CDR2 YDEGEE. The CDR3 region has the DNA TGTGCCAGCAGCTTGGACATACGGGGGCAGTACTTC. This translates into CASSLDIRGQYF.

The chain uses TRBV30 and TRBJ2-3; no firm D call. Looked up from germline, CDR1 is GTSNPN and CDR2 is SVGIG (reference sequence). V lost 2 bases and J lost 2, with 5 bases in between. The CDR3 covers 12 residues. CDR3 sequence reads: CAWSRYTDTQYF. CDR3 coding DNA: TGTGCCTGGAGTAGATACACAGATACGCAGTATTTT.

The chain has TRBV5-1 and TRBJ2-5; no definite D call. The CDR3 runs 14 residues. CDR1 is SGHRS, CDR2 YFSETQ, per germline. V was trimmed by 0 bases and J by 1 base, leaving 7 bases between them. CDR3 in DNA: TGCGCCAGCAGCTTGGCGCCGTCCCAAGAGACCCAGTACTTC. The encoded protein is CASSLAPSQETQYF.

The chain is built from TRBV11-3 and TRBJ1-1, with D maybe TRBD1 (5 bases). Germline-derived CDR1 and CDR2 are SGHNT and YENEEA. V lost 2 bases, J lost 4 bases, and 11 bases lay in between. The CDR3 contains 14 residues. CDR3 amino acids: CASSLSRGLTEAFF. CDR3 nucleotide sequence: TGTGCCAGCAGCTTAAGTCGGGGCCTCACTGAAGCTTTCTTT.

This chain joins TRBV15 and TRBJ1-5; D is unresolved. This CDR3 is 15 amino acids long. The V and J ends lost 0 bases and 0 bases respectively, with 6 bases between them. The germline gives CDR1 LNHNV, CDR2 YYDKDF (reference sequence). The CDR3 sequence is CATSRELNSNQPQHF. The CDR3, as DNA: TGTGCCACCAGCAGAGAGCTTAATAGCAATCAGCCCCAGCATTTT.

The chain carries TRBV6-5 and TRBJ1-5; D not certain. CDR1 and CDR2 (germline): MNHEY, SVGAGI. V lost 0 bases to trimming and J lost 7 bases, with 10 bases between them. The CDR3 contains 14 residues. CDR3 nucleotide sequence: TGTGCCAGCAGTTACTCGGGTAGCGGCCAGCCCCAGCATTTT. Its translation: CASSYSGSGQPQHF.